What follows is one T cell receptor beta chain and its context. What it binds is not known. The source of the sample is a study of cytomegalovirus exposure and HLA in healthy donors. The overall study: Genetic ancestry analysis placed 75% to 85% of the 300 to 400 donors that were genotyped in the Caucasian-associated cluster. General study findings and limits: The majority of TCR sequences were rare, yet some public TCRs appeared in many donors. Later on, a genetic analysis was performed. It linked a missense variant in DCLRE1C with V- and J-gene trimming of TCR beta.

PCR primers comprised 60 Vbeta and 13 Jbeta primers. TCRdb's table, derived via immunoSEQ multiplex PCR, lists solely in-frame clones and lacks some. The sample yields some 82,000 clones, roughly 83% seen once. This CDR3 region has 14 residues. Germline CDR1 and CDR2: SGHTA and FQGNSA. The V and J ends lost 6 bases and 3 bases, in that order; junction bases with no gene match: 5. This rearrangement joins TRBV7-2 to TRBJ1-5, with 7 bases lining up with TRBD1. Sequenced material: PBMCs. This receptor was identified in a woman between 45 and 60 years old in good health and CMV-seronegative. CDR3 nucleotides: TGTGCCAGCAGGGCGGACAGGTACAATCAGCCCCAGCATTTT. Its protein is CASRADRYNQPQHF.